This entry concerns a single T cell receptor (beta chain). Its antigen is not identified. This sample is drawn from a study of CD8 T cells in ankylosing spondylitis. General study results and limits: Clones tied to disease were said to be significantly enriched in matched ankylosing spondylitis synovial fluid.

CDR1 and CDR2 from the germline V gene are DFQATT and SNEGSKA (reference sequence). Deletions cut 5 bases from V and 6 bases from J, with 17 bases between. CDR3 length: 14 amino acids. TCR beta libraries were made by quantitative 5'-RACE with molecular barcodes. One entry per CDR3 protein results from TCRdb running MiXCR on the 5' RACE reads. The table includes 250,000 to 350,000 distinct CDR3 sequences, around 21% detected once. Sequencing was performed on blood, either unsorted or a sorted T cell fraction (not recorded which). The chain links TRBV20-1 to TRBJ2-4, with D maybe TRBD1 (5 bases). The source of this sequence is a female donor with ankylosing spondylitis or in good health (not recorded which). This CDR3 reads CSAYPPGQGNIQYF. The CDR3 DNA reads as TGCAGTGCTTATCCCCCAGGGCAGGGAAACATTCAGTACTTC.